Below, one TCR beta chain is given with its context. Antigen: not known. TCRdb used MiXCR to reprocess the 5' RACE reads, holding one entry per CDR3 protein. The data contain tens of thousands of distinct CDR3 sequences, nearly 25% of them singletons. The sample originates from a study of neurological immune-mediated disorders. Study-wide results and caveats: The greatest degree of TCR clonal expansion was observed in HTLV-1-associated myelopathy, with the lowest in multiple sclerosis, below that of healthy controls.

Germline lookup yields CDR1 SGHAT and CDR2 FQNNGV. V gave up 5 bases and J gave up 3 bases; unmatched junction bases: 10. The CDR3 runs 16 residues. As to time point: technical triplicate 2. Material for sequencing was PBMCs. V usage is TRBV11-2 and J usage is TRBJ2-3, with 8 bases matching TRBD2. This TCR came from a man in his fifties or sixties with HTLV-1-associated myelopathy (HAM/TSP). This chain's CDR3 is CASSQAAGGGTDTQYF. The CDR3 bases are TGTGCCAGCAGCCAGGCGGCGGGAGGCGGGACAGATACGCAGTATTTT. Full variable domain (outside the CDR3, taken from reference TRBV11-2 and TRBJ2-3): EAGVAQSPRYKIIEKRQSVAFWCNPISGHATLYWYQQILGQGPKLLIQFQNNGVVDDSQLPKDRFSAERLKGVDSTLKIQPAKLEDSAVYLCASSQAAGGGTDTQYFGPGTRLTVL.